The next 24 T cell receptor beta chains were all read from a single sample in a study of CD8+CD57+ T cells in acquired aplastic anemia. By flow cytometry, patients selected for sequencing had shown an expansion of CD8+CD57+ cells. TCR beta VDJ combinations and CDR3 sequences were profiled from genomic DNA. Via MiXCR, TCRdb re-called the reads, giving one row per CDR3 protein. The repertoire consists of about 150,000 distinct CDR3 sequences, with about 50% occurring once and the leading ten covering approximately 12%. Sequencing was carried out using sorted CD4+, CD8+, or CD8+CD57+ T cells (not recorded which) from PBMCs. The receptors shown here come from a human donor with aplastic anemia.

The chain employs TRBV2 and TRBJ2-5, with 11 bases that match TRBD2. The CDR3 runs 17 residues. Trimming cost V 0 bases and J 4 bases; bases outside gene matches: 7. Germline V gene sequence: CDR1 SNHLY, CDR2 FYNNEI. The CDR3 loop is CASSEAGFSGRAETQYF. CDR3 nucleotides: TGTGCCAGCAGTGAAGCGGGGTTTAGCGGGAGGGCAGAGACCCAGTACTTC.

On this clonotype itself: A much larger clone differs by one base, so this may be a read error. The genes are TRBV9 and TRBJ1-1, with D tentatively TRBD1 (6 bases). Germline lookup yields CDR1 SGDLS and CDR2 YYNGEE. The CDR3 is 15 residues long. The CDR3, as DNA: TGTGCCCGCAGCGGGCCGGGACATCGAGACACTGAAGCTTTCTTT. This sequence encodes CARSGPGHRDTEAFF.

This clonotype was counted ten times or more. J is TRBJ1-1 and V is TRBV5-4; D is possibly TRBD1 (5 bases). This CDR3 region has 14 residues. Trimming shortened V by 4 bases and J by 1 base, and 11 bases separated the two germline ends. Germline-derived CDR1 and CDR2 are SGHNT and YYREEE (reference sequence). The CDR3 DNA sequence: TGTGCCAGCAGCCCGGGACCGCAGAACACTGAAGCTTTCTTT. This encodes CASSPGPQNTEAFF.

This clonotype was observed many times. This rearrangement joins TRBV13 to TRBJ2-5; 9 bases line up with TRBD2. The CDR3 is 15 amino acids. Germline V gene data show CDR1 as PRHDT and CDR2 as FYEKMQ (reference sequence). Losses at the gene ends were 1 base for V and 4 bases for J; bases not matched to a gene: 4. The CDR3 DNA sequence: TGTGCCAGCAGCTTAGAACCAGCGGGGGGAGAGACCCAGTACTTC. Translating gives CASSLEPAGGETQYF.

This clonotype was picked up many times. This rearrangement joins TRBV6-1 to TRBJ2-3; 7 bases line up with TRBD2. CDR1 and CDR2 from the germline V gene are MNHNS and SASEGT. V was pared by 5 bases and J by 0 bases, with 2 bases of the junction left unmatched. This CDR3 has 14 residues. The CDR3 here is CASSQRGSTDTQYF. DNA of the CDR3: TGTGCCAGCAGTCAGCGGGGTAGCACAGATACGCAGTATTTT.

The CDR3 sequence: CASSESAYGYTF. In DNA, the CDR3 is TGTGCCAGCAGTGAATCAGCCTATGGCTACACCTTC. This chain links TRBV2 with TRBJ1-2; D is unclear. With 2 bases removed from V and 4 bases from J, the gap between germline ends came to 5 bases. Looked up from germline, CDR1 is SNHLY and CDR2 is FYNNEI. This CDR3 is built from 12 residues.

Of note for this clonotype: Because the CDR3 is missing its conserved closing phenylalanine or tryptophan, this is likely a read error. No DNA is shown, since the ends of the CDR3 on it are uncertain; the CDR3 is the one TCRdb lists. V usage is TRBV11-2 and J usage is TRBJ2-3; whether TRBD1, the table's D call, matches the DNA was not checked. Germline V lookup: CDR1 SGHAT, CDR2 FQNNGV. The CDR3 length equals 9 residues, ends included. The CDR3 sequence is CASSCRQCM.

This rearrangement joins TRBV24-1 to TRBJ2-7, with 10 bases identical to TRBD1. V was clipped by 9 bases and J by 1 base; unmatched bases: 2. The CDR3 is 13 residues long. Germline V CDR1 and CDR2: KGHDR, SFDVKD. The CDR3, as DNA: TGTGCCACCCGGGGACAGGGGTCCTACGAGCAGTACTTC. Translating it yields CATRGQGSYEQYF.

Ten or more counts support this clonotype. V gene TRBV5-6 combines with J gene TRBJ1-4; D possibly corresponds to TRBD1 (5 bases). Germline V gene data show CDR1 as SGHDT and CDR2 as YYEEEE. The CDR3 is made up of 14 amino acids. V was trimmed by 2 bases and J by 8 bases, leaving 13 bases between them. Written as DNA, the CDR3 is TGTGCCAGCAGCTTTAATCCCGGGGGAGAAAAACTGTTTTTT. This translates into CASSFNPGGEKLFF.

On this clonotype itself: Germline is not matched at one junction end, which may reflect a read error. CDR3 in DNA: TGTGCCAGCAGCGGGACGGCGACAGGGCTTGGCCACACCTTC. Protein: CASSGTATGLGHTF. The V and J genes are TRBV25-1 and TRBJ1-2, with 7 bases fitting TRBD1. CDR1 is MGHDK, CDR2 SYGVNS, per germline. This CDR3 is 14 amino acids long.

Concerning this clonotype: A much larger clonotype is one base distant, so this may be a read error. The V gene is TRBV12-3 or TRBV12-4, the J gene TRBJ2-1; 10 bases agree with TRBD2. The length of the CDR3 is 14 residues. The CDR3 DNA is TGTGCCAGCAGAACTAGCGGGGTGTACAATGAGCAGCTCTTC. This gives the protein CASRTSGVYNEQLF.

This clonotype showed up many times. The chain employs TRBV11-2 and TRBJ2-7, with D possibly matching TRBD2 (6 bases). Trimming stripped 5 bases from V and 4 bases from J, with 18 bases between. The CDR3 covers 15 residues. Germline assignment: CDR1 SGHAT and CDR2 FQNNGV. The CDR3 sequence is CASSPWAGTGYEQYF. CDR3 sequence (DNA): TGTGCCAGCAGCCCGTGGGCGGGGACTGGGTACGAGCAGTACTTC.

This rearrangement joins TRBV6-4 to TRBJ2-3; D gene ambiguous. In germline, CDR1 is MRHNA, CDR2 SNTAGT. The CDR3 runs to 13 residues. The V end lost 6 bases, the J end lost 2 bases, and 9 bases lay between the germline ends. CDR3 loop: CASRDEYTDTQYF. CDR3 DNA sequence: TGTGCCAGCAGGGATGAGTACACAGATACGCAGTATTTT.

The chain is built from TRBV10-3 and TRBJ1-4; 11 bases fit TRBD1. Per germline, CDR1 ENHRY and CDR2 SYGVKD. There are 13 residues in the CDR3. The J segment lost 8 bases and the V segment lost 7 bases, leaving 3 bases of the junction unmatched. CDR3 DNA: TGTGCCATCATGGGACAGGGGGGGGAAAAACTGTTTTTT. Translation gives CAIMGQGGEKLFF.

V usage is TRBV10-3 and J usage is TRBJ2-5; D unresolved. Germline assignment: CDR1 ENHRY and CDR2 SYGVKD. The CDR3 has 13 residues. Trimming cost V 0 bases and J 5 bases, with 7 bases left between them. CDR3 in amino acids: CAISESSTETQYF. For the CDR3, the DNA is TGTGCCATCAGTGAGTCGAGTACGGAGACCCAGTACTTC.

The sample holds many counts of this clonotype. The rearrangement uses TRBV19 and TRBJ1-1, with D possibly matching TRBD1 (5 bases). Trimming removed 7 bases from V and 0 bases from J, with 15 bases in between. Germline V gene data show CDR1 as LNHDA and CDR2 as SQIVND (reference sequence). This CDR3 is built from 15 residues. CDR3 loop: CASKEQGSMNTEAFF. The CDR3 DNA sequence: TGTGCCAGTAAGGAGCAGGGATCTATGAACACTGAAGCTTTCTTT. Complete variable domain (other parts from reference TRBV19 and TRBJ1-1): DGGITQSPKYLFRKEGQNVTLSCEQNLNHDAMYWYRQDPGQGLRLIYYSQIVNDFQKGDIAEGYSVSREKKESFPLTVTSAQKNPTAFYLCASKEQGSMNTEAFFGQGTRLTVV.

CDR3 sequence: CSARGDTDTQYF. Written as DNA, the CDR3 is TGCAGTGCTAGGGGGGACACAGATACGCAGTATTTT. The J gene is TRBJ2-3, the V gene TRBV20-1; D tentatively fits TRBD1 or TRBD2 (5 bases each). The CDR3 loop spans 12 amino acids. Germline CDR1 and CDR2: DFQATT and SNEGSKA (reference sequence). The V and J ends lost 3 bases and 2 bases respectively, with 6 bases between them.

This clonotype showed up just a few times. The chain carries TRBV29-1 and TRBJ2-7, with D tentatively TRBD2 (6 bases). V was shortened by 7 bases and J by 5 bases, with 12 bases between the two germline ends. The CDR3 totals 11 residues. Per germline, CDR1 SQVTM and CDR2 ANQGSEA. This CDR3 reads CSGGRKDEQYF. CDR3 nucleotide sequence: TGCAGCGGGGGGAGGAAGGACGAGCAGTACTTC.

In nucleotides, the CDR3 is TGCAGTGCGGAAAGACTAGCGGGGGGCGGTGGGGTTGGCTACGAGCAGTACTTC. Its translation is CSAERLAGGGGVGYEQYF. The chain uses TRBV20-1 and TRBJ2-7, with 13 bases identical to TRBD2. Germline V gene data show CDR1 as DFQATT and CDR2 as SNEGSKA (reference sequence). Trimming took 6 bases from V and 3 from J; bases not matched to a gene: 17. CDR3 length: 18 amino acids.

This chain joins TRBV10-2 and TRBJ2-6; D is possibly TRBD2 (6 bases). From germline, CDR1 is WSHSY and CDR2 SAAADI. V was shortened by 6 bases and J by 4 bases, with 19 bases between the two germline ends. The CDR3 runs 17 residues. The CDR3 DNA reads TGCGCCAGCAGCTCGCACGGACGGGACTCGGGGGCCAACGTCCTGACTTTC. Protein sequence: CASSSHGRDSGANVLTF.

CDR3 amino acids: CASSGVEGRLYEQYF. The CDR3 DNA is TGTGCCAGCTCAGGAGTGGAGGGAAGGCTCTACGAGCAGTACTTC. This chain connects TRBV2 to TRBJ2-7, with TRBD2 as a possible D gene (6 bases). The CDR3 is made up of 15 amino acids. Germline loops: CDR1 SNHLY, CDR2 FYNNEI. Trimming removed 8 bases at V and 3 bases at J, with 20 bases between.

Only one count was recorded for this clonotype. Germline and junction disagree at one end, which may indicate a read error. The chain joins TRBV19 to TRBJ2-7; D perhaps matches TRBD2 (5 bases). Germline V gene sequence: CDR1 LNHDA, CDR2 SQIVND (reference sequence). The CDR3 has 11 amino acids. The CDR3 DNA sequence: TGTACCAGGACGGGAACCTACGAGCAGTACTTC. Protein product: CTRTGTYEQYF.

There are many counts of this clonotype. The V and J genes are TRBV7-6 and TRBJ2-7; 10 bases are a match to TRBD1. V shed 4 bases, J shed 5 bases, and the junction held 8 bases outside the gene matches. Germline-derived CDR1 and CDR2 are SGHVS and FNYEAQ. This CDR3 comprises 15 residues. DNA of the CDR3: TGTGCCAGCAGCTCCCAGGACAGGGGGTTGCACGAGCAGTACTTC. Encoded protein: CASSSQDRGLHEQYF.

This sequence joins TRBV24-1 and TRBJ2-7, with 9 bases identical to TRBD2. CDR3 length: 15 amino acids. Germline V lookup: CDR1 KGHDR, CDR2 SFDVKD. The ends lost 4 bases at V and 4 bases at J; junction bases unmatched: 7. CDR3 in amino acids: CATSESLAGRYEQYF. CDR3 sequence (DNA): TGTGCCACCAGTGAGTCGCTAGCGGGGAGATACGAGCAGTACTTC.